The 3 T cell receptor beta chains in this list originate from one sample, sequenced in a study of cytomegalovirus exposure and HLA in healthy donors. Clones were read by immunoSEQ multiplex PCR, and TCRdb kept only the in-frame ones, dropping some. Seen here are around 150,000 clones, about nine tenths observed once, and the top ten hold about 0.64%. Sequencing input: PBMCs. The receptors originated from a man younger than 35 in good health and CMV-seronegative.

The chain links TRBV18 to TRBJ2-7; tentatively, D is TRBD1 (5 bases). Germline values: CDR1 KGHSH, CDR2 LQKENI. The CDR3 runs 14 residues. V shed 0 bases and J shed 2 bases, with 8 bases lying between them. The chain's CDR3 is CASSPPAGTYEQYF. The DNA of the CDR3 is TGTGCCAGCTCACCACCAGCAGGGACCTACGAGCAGTACTTC.

This chain links TRBV9 with TRBJ2-1; 10 nucleotides line up with TRBD2. Unmatched junction bases numbered 5, after V lost 0 bases and J lost 5 bases. Germline V gene data show CDR1 as SGDLS and CDR2 as YYNGEE. The CDR3 sequence is 16 residues long. The CDR3 loop reads CASSVAPGLANNEQFF. For the CDR3, the DNA is TGTGCCAGCAGCGTAGCTCCGGGACTAGCGAACAATGAGCAGTTCTTC.

V is TRBV28 and J is TRBJ2-1; 7 nucleotides align to TRBD2. V lost 10 bases to trimming and J lost 6 bases; unmatched junction nucleotides: 9. CDR1 MDHEN and CDR2 SYDVKM come from the germline V gene. The CDR3 runs 13 residues. The CDR3 loop is CATRTRKGNEQFF. The CDR3 DNA is TGTGCCACTAGGACTAGAAAGGGCAATGAGCAGTTCTTC.